This T cell receptor (beta chain) was sequenced during a study of cytomegalovirus exposure and HLA in healthy donors. Study at large: A subsequent analysis reported that the roughly 130 validation repertoires were produced on the same platform that had also been used for the 666 first-cohort repertoires.

This clone appeared a single time. Its antigen is unknown. Libraries were prepared by immunoSEQ multiplex PCR; TCRdb keeps only in-frame clonotypes and omits some of them. The sample carries approximately 59,000 clones, about 92% recorded once. CDR1 and CDR2 (germline): MNHNY, SVGAGI (reference sequence). V lost 6 bases and J lost 5, with 20 bases in between. CDR3 length equals 15 residues. Study results and caveats: Under in vitro conditions, three CMV-associated chains were confirmed as specific for CMV antigens.

The sequenced sample consisted of PBMCs. The sequence derives from a woman younger than 35 in good health and CMV-seropositive. J is TRBJ2-7 and V is TRBV6-6; tentative D call: TRBD1 (6 bases). The CDR3 reads CASSGLGQFPNEQYF. The CDR3 region has the DNA TGTGCCAGCAGCGGTCTCGGACAGTTCCCAAACGAGCAGTACTTC.